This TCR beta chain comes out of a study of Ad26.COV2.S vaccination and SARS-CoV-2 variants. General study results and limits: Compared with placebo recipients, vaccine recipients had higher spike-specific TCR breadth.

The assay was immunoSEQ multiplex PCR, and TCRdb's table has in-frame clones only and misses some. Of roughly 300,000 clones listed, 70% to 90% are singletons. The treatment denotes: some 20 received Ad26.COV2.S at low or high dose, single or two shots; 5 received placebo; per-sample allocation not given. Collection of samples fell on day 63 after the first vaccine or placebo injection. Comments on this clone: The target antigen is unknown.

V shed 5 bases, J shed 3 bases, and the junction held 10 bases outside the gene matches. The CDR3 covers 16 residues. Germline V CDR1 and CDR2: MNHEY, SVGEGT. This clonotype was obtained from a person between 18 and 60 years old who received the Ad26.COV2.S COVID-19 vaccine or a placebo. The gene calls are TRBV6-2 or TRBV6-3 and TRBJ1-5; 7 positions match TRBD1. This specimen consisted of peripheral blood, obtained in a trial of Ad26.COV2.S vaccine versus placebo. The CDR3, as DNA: TGTGCCAGCAGTCGCCGGGCAGGGGGAAACAATCAGCCCCAGCATTTT. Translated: CASSRRAGGNNQPQHF.